These T cell receptor beta chains were read from a single sample in a study of ipilimumab plus nivolumab after autologous stem cell transplantation. Generated by immunoSEQ multiplex PCR, the TCRdb table keeps only in-frame clones and is missing some. This table holds 11,000 or so clones, more than 60% found once. The material sequenced was PBMCs, taken in a trial of ipilimumab plus nivolumab as post-transplant consolidation. Receptor source: a male donor with multiple myeloma. The conserved cysteine and the conserved F or W are not part of the CDR3 here.

V	J	CDR3
TRBV5-5	TRBJ2-2	ASSVAGGFTGELF
TRBV27	TRBJ2-5	ASSLGQGQTQY
TRBV6-6	TRBJ1-3	ASSSTVDTIY
TRBV6-1	TRBJ2-1	ASIRLGGGYNEQF
TRBV5-1	TRBJ2-1	ASSLAPGSYNEQF
TRBV5-1	TRBJ2-3	ASSPDGISTDTQY
TRBV5-5	TRBJ2-2	ASSLSGTRFPGELF
TRBV11-2	TRBJ2-3	ASSSMQY
TRBV6-5	TRBJ2-3	ASRFRDTQY
TRBV6-1	TRBJ1-2	ASVAGGGYGYT